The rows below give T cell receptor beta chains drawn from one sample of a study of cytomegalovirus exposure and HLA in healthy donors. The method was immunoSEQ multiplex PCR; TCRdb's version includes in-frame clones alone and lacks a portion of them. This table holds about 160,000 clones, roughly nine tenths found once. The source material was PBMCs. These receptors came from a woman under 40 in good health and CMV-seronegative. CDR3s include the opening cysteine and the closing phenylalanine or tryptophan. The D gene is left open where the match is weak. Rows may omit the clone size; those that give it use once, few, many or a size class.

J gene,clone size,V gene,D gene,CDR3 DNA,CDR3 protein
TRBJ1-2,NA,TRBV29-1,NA,TGCAGCGTTGATAACAGGGAGGTTATTGGCCTTTACACCTTC,CSVDNREVIGLYTF
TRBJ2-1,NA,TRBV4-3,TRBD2,TGCGCCAGCAGCCAACGTAGCGGGGGGCCCAATGAGCAGTTCTTC,CASSQRSGGPNEQFF
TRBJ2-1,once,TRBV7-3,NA,TGTGCCAGCAGCTCAATGGGCAATGAGCAGTTCTTC,CASSSMGNEQFF
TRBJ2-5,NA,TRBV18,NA,TGTGCCAGCTCACCAGATTTCAGGGAATGGGAGACCCAGTACTTC,CASSPDFREWETQYF
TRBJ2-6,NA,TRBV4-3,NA,TGCGCCAGCAGCCAAGCACTCAGAAGCTCTGGGGCCAACGTCCTGACTTTC,CASSQALRSSGANVLTF
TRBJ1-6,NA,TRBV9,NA,TGTGCCAGCAGCGAAGAGAGCTCCTATAATTCACCCCTCCACTTT,CASSEESSYNSPLHF
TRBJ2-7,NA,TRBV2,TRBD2,TGTGCCAGCAGGCCGACTAGCGGGGGGGCCTTCGAGCAGTACTTC,CASRPTSGGAFEQYF
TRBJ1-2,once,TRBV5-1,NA,TGCGCCAGCAGCTTGGCCCCAGCCGGCGGCTACACCTTC,CASSLAPAGGYTF
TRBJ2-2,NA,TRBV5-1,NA,TGCGCCAGCAGCTTGGGTCTCAGAACGCCGAACACCGGGGAGCTGTTTTTT,CASSLGLRTPNTGELFF
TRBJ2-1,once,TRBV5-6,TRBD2,TGTGCCAGCAGCTTGGAGCTAGCGGGAGGGGATACATACAATGAGCAGTTCTTC,CASSLELAGGDTYNEQFF
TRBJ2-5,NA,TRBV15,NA,TGTGCCACCAGCAGCCGGGACATCCAACAAGAGACCCAGTACTTC,CATSSRDIQQETQYF
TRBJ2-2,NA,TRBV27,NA,TGTGCCAGCAGTTTAAGAGGATCCCACACCGGGGAGCTGTTTTTT,CASSLRGSHTGELFF
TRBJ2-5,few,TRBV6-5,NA,TGTGCCAGCAGTTATACGGGGACCCAGTACTTC,CASSYTGTQYF
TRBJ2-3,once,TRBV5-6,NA,TGTGCCAGCAGCTTCCGGGTTGTAGATACGCAGTATTTT,CASSFRVVDTQYF
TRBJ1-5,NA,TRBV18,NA,TGTGCCAGCTCGCTAATCCGGGGCAATCAGCCCCAGCATTTT,CASSLIRGNQPQHF
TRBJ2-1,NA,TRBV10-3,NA,TGTGCCATCAGTGAGGGTTCCCCCTCCTACAATGAGCAGTTCTTC,CAISEGSPSYNEQFF
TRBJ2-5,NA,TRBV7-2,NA,TGTGCCAGCAGCTTAGGAGGCGCTAGCTGGGAGACCCAGTACTTC,CASSLGGASWETQYF
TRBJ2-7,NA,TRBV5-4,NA,TGTGCCAGCAGCAACTCGGCGACCAACGAGCAGTACTTC,CASSNSATNEQYF
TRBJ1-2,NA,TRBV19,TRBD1,TGTGCCAGTAGTAGGACGGGGACAGGGGATAACTATGGCTACACCTTC,CASSRTGTGDNYGYTF
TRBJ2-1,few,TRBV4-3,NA,TGCGCCAGCAGCCAAGGGTCTGGTACGGGGCCTGACAATGAGCAGTTCTTC,CASSQGSGTGPDNEQFF
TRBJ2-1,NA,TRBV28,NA,TGTGCCAGCAGTCCAACGGGCCCGGCGAAGCAGTTCTTC,CASSPTGPAKQFF
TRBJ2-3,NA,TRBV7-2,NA,TGTGCCAGCAGCACCTCTCGGGCCACAGATACGCAGTATTTT,CASSTSRATDTQYF